This T cell receptor beta chain was found in a study of blood T cell repertoires in COVID-19. At the level of the study: Sites in the United States, Italy and Spain provided acute and convalescent COVID-19 samples. The analysed material was cDNA or gDNA that came from T cells, B-cell-depleted T cells, or PBMCs.

How the authors handled the data: Reference gene primer amplification yielded estimated nucleated cell counts. Method: immunoSEQ multiplex PCR; TCRdb's copy keeps in-frame clones and lacks some. V and J calls and clone size follow that table, whereas D and trimming were derived from the DNA. The table shows approximately 200,000 clones, with about nine tenths occurring only once. This clone was seen a few times. Germline-derived CDR1 and CDR2 are SGHVS and FNYEAQ. The V end was cut by 5 bases, the J end by 5 bases, with 15 bases between. This CDR3 is built from 14 residues. This TCR was sampled from a woman aged 25 to 45 with acute or convalescent COVID-19. Sequencing was carried out using peripheral blood. V is TRBV7-6 and J is TRBJ1-2; a weak D match, TRBD1 (5 bases). CDR3 sequence reads: CASSPKAGDYGYTF. The CDR3 bases are TGTGCCAGCAGCCCCAAGGCGGGGGATTATGGCTACACCTTC.